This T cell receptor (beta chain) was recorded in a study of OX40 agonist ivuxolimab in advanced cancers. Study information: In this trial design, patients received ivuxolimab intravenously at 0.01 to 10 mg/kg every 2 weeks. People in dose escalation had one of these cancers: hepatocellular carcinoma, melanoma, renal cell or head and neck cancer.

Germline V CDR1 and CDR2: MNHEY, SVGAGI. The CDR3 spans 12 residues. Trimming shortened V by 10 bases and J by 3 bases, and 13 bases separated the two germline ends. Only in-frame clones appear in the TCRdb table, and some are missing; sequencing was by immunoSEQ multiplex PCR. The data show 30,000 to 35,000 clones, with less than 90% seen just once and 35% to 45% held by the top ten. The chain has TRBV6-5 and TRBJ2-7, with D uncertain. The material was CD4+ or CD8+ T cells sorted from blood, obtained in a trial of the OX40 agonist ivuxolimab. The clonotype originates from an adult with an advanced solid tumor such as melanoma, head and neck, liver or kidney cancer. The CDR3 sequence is CATQDPNYEQYF. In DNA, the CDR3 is TGTGCCACCCAAGACCCCAACTACGAGCAGTACTTC.